These 2 T cell receptor beta chains were all obtained from the same sample, sequenced in a study of shared T cell receptors in the human thymus. TCRdb keeps only in-frame clones here, not all; method: immunoSEQ multiplex PCR. The sample has approximately 730,000 clones; over 75% are singletons. This same sample was also part of a study on human thymus T cells.

What was sequenced was thymocytes. The receptors derive from a girl in the first two years of life with a congenital heart defect.

This chain links TRBV14 with TRBJ1-1; 7 bases agree with TRBD1. Germline values: CDR1 SGHDN, CDR2 FVKESK. With V trimmed by 2 bases and J by 2 bases, 11 bases remained unmatched. The CDR3 runs to 17 residues. The CDR3 DNA reads as TGTGCCAGCAGCCAAATACTGAATCAGGGGGGTAACACTGAAGCTTTCTTT. Its protein is CASSQILNQGGNTEAFF. The full variable domain, with the rest looked up from reference TRBV14 and TRBJ1-1, is EAGVTQFPSHSVIEKGQTVTLRCDPISGHDNLYWYRRVMGKEIKFLLHFVKESKQDESGMPNNRFLAERTGGTYSTLKVQPAELEDSGVYFCASSQILNQGGNTEAFFGQGTRLTVV.

J is TRBJ2-1 and V is TRBV4-3; D not certain. V lost 1 base, J lost 7 bases, and 8 bases lay in between. This CDR3 spans 13 amino acids. Germline values: CDR1 LGHNA, CDR2 YSLEER. CDR3 residues: CASSQASLNEQFF. The CDR3 nucleotides read TGCGCCAGCAGCCAAGCTTCCCTGAATGAGCAGTTCTTC.